The T cell receptor delta chain described here comes from a study of γδ T cells in repeated Plasmodium falciparum infection. For the study at large: Donors were malaria-exposed Malian children or age- and gender-matched Australian children. Four controlled malaria infections with P. falciparum NF54 spanned about 640 days. Malian samples came from no-transmission periods or across acute febrile malaria episodes. General study results and limits: Vdelta2-negative gammadelta repertoires appeared less diverse and less shared in Malian than Australian children.

CDR1 and CDR2 from the germline V gene are TSWWSYY and QGS. The CDR3 length is 19 residues. V was pared by 0 bases and J by 4 bases, with 24 bases between. A few counts support this clone. Its antigen remains unidentified. A far larger clone is only one base removed, so a read error is likely. Within the sample, other DNA sequences also encode this same CDR3. Gammadelta T cells were flow-sorted from PBMC into Vgamma9/Vdelta2+ and Vdelta2-negative populations for bulk analysis. TCRdb reanalysed the multiplex PCR reads with CATT. Of around 50,000 delta-chain clones listed, approximately 1.5% are singletons.

This chain connects TRDV1 to TRDJ1; D remains unclear. Matching the DNA to germline supplied the J gene, which TCRdb does not give. Specimen: gamma-delta T cells from blood. This sequence originates from a pool of human donors (malaria-infected and uninfected, not separated). CDR3 nucleotides: TGTGCTCTTGGGGAACTACAGATCCCTCTGACCCCGAGCATCGATAAACTCATCTTT. Protein: CALGELQIPLTPSIDKLIF.